This T cell receptor (beta chain) originates from a study of blood T cell repertoires in COVID-19. Background on the study: COVID-19 samples collected from the United States, Italy and Spain covered acute and convalescent phases. Nucleic acid was either cDNA or gDNA, and it came from T cells, B-cell-depleted T cells, or PBMCs.

V lost 6 bases to trimming and J lost 2 bases; unmatched junction nucleotides: 10. This CDR3 has 16 amino acids. In germline, CDR1 is MNHNY, CDR2 SVGAGI (reference sequence). Some clones are missing from TCRdb's copy, which holds only in-frame ones; the method was immunoSEQ multiplex PCR. The sample includes over 75,000 clones, 70% to 90% of them seen just once. The TCR comes from a woman of 80 years or more with acute or convalescent COVID-19. This rearrangement joins TRBV6-6 to TRBJ1-5; 7 bases match TRBD1. The sample was peripheral blood. CDR3 in amino acids: CASSRPVGQRNQPQHF. The CDR3 DNA is TGTGCCAGCAGCCGACCAGTGGGACAGCGCAATCAGCCCCAGCATTTT.